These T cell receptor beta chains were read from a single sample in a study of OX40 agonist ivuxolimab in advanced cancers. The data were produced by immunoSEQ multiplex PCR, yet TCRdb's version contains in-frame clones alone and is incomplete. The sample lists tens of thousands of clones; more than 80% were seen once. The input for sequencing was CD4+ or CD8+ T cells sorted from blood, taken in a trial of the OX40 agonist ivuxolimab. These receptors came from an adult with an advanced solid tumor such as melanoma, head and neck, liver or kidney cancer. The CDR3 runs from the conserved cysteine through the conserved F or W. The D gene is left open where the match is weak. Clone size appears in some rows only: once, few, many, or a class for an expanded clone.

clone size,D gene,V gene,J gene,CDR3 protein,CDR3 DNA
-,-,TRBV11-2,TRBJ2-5,CASSLGRKETQYF,TGTGCCAGCAGCTTAGGCCGTAAGGAGACCCAGTACTTC
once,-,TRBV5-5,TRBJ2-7,CASSALSGPYEQYF,TGTGCCAGCAGCGCCCTTTCAGGGCCCTACGAGCAGTACTTC
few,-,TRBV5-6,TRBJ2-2,CASSLTVQGELFF,TGTGCCAGCAGCTTGACTGTCCAGGGAGAACTGTTTTTT
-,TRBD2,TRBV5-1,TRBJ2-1,CASSFLAGSNNEQFF,TGCGCCAGCAGCTTTCTAGCGGGATCAAACAATGAGCAGTTCTTC
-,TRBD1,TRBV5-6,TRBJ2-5,CASSLRQGALGLETQYF,TGTGCCAGCAGCTTGCGCCAGGGGGCTTTGGGATTGGAGACCCAGTACTTC
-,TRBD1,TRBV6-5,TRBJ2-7,CASSGTGGRYEQYF,TGTGCCAGCAGCGGGACAGGAGGGCGATACGAGCAGTACTTC
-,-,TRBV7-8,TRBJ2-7,CASSFDRSGEQYF,TGTGCCAGCAGCTTTGACAGATCGGGGGAGCAGTACTTC
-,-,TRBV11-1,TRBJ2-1,CASSAARFNEQFF,TGTGCCAGCAGCGCAGCACGGTTCAATGAGCAGTTCTTC
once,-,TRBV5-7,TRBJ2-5,CASSLRGGDRGETQYF,TGTGCCAGCAGCTTGCGGGGTGGGGATAGGGGGGAGACCCAGTACTTC
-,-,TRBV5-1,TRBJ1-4,CASSATGNEKLFF,TGCGCCAGCAGCGCGACGGGAAATGAAAAACTGTTTTTT
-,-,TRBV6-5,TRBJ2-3,CASRRESDTQYF,TGTGCCAGCAGGCGCGAGTCAGATACGCAGTATTTT
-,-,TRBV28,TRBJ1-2,CASSLTGPPDHGYTF,TGTGCCAGCAGTTTAACGGGCCCGCCGGACCATGGCTACACCTTC
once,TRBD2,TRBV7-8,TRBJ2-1,CASSFGTSGNYEQFF,TGTGCCAGCAGCTTCGGGACTAGCGGGAACTATGAGCAGTTCTTC
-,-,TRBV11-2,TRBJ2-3,CVSSFRDLGGDTQYF,TGTGTCAGCAGCTTCCGGGACTTAGGTGGAGATACGCAGTATTTT
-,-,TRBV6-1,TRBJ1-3,CASSALHVTGNTIYF,TGTGCCAGCAGTGCCTTACATGTAACTGGAAACACCATATATTTT
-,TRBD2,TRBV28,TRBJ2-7,CASSTSGTSGYEQYF,TGTGCCAGCTCGACATCCGGGACTAGCGGCTACGAGCAGTACTTC
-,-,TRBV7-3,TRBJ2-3,CASSYNFGTDTQYF,TGTGCCAGCAGCTACAACTTCGGCACAGATACGCAGTATTTT
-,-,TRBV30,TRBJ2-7,CAWSEGGPLFYEQYF,TGTGCCTGGAGTGAGGGGGGACCCCTCTTCTACGAGCAGTACTTC
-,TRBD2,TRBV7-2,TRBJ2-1,CASSFSGTGGLSEQFF,TGTGCCAGCAGCTTTAGTGGGACGGGAGGGTTGAGTGAGCAGTTCTTC
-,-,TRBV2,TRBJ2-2,CASTDVGTGELFF,TGTGCCAGCACTGACGTCGGCACCGGGGAGCTGTTTTTT
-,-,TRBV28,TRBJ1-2,CASSSGKGSGYTF,TGTGCCAGCAGTTCTGGGAAGGGCTCTGGCTACACCTTC
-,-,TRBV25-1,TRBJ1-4,CASSESPVTNEKLFF,TGTGCCAGCAGTGAATCCCCCGTTACTAATGAAAAACTGTTTTTT
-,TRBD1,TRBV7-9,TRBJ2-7,CASSFADRGLEQYF,TGTGCCAGCAGCTTTGCGGACAGGGGGCTCGAGCAGTACTTC
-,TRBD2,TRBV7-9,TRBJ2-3,CASSPPFGGRAGDTQYF,TGTGCCAGCAGCCCCCCATTCGGCGGGAGGGCCGGAGATACGCAGTATTTT
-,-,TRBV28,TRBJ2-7,CASSFRGGPTYEQYF,TGTGCCAGCAGTTTCCGAGGGGGGCCTACCTACGAGCAGTACTTC
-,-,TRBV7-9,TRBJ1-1,CASSPPPRGGSTEAFF,TGTGCCAGCAGCCCGCCCCCCCGGGGGGGGAGCACTGAAGCTTTCTTT
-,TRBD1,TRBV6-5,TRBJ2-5,CASSPTGGGGTQYF,TGTGCCAGCAGCCCTACAGGGGGCGGTGGGACCCAGTACTTC
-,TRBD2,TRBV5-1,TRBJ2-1,CASSLGLAGDEQFF,TGCGCCAGCAGCCTGGGACTAGCGGGAGATGAGCAGTTCTTC
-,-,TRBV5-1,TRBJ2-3,CASRTGQKGESDTQYF,TGCGCCAGCAGAACGGGACAAAAGGGGGAATCAGATACGCAGTATTTT
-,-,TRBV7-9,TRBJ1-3,CASSHAPVEPGNTIYF,TGTGCCAGCAGCCACGCCCCAGTTGAGCCTGGAAACACCATATATTTT